This TCR beta chain was recovered during a study of blood T cell repertoires in COVID-19. Study-level background: Acute-phase and convalescent COVID-19 samples originated in the United States, Italy and Spain. Sample material is recorded as cDNA or gDNA derived from T cells, B-cell-depleted T cells, or PBMCs.

This CDR3 has 13 residues. CDR1 SNHLY and CDR2 FYNNEI come from the germline V gene. With 5 bases clipped from V and 4 bases from J, the junction kept 3 bases outside the gene matches. Method: immunoSEQ multiplex PCR; TCRdb's copy keeps in-frame clones and lacks some. The data hold hundreds of thousands of clones, with 85% observed a single time. The receptor was isolated from a man aged 50-60 years with COVID-19, enrolled during active disease. Sequenced: peripheral blood. This chain uses TRBV2 with TRBJ1-1, with 8 bases lining up with TRBD1. CDR3 residues: CASSRQGSTEAFF. CDR3 sequence (DNA): TGTGCCAGCAGTCGACAGGGGTCCACTGAAGCTTTCTTT.